The clone carrying this TCR beta chain was counted only a few times. This record belongs to a study of T-cell reconstitution after alpha-beta-depleted transplantation in children. Construction of the TCRbeta library involved unique molecular identifiers. MiXCR, applied by TCRdb to the PCR reads, yields one record per CDR3 protein. The sample carries 500,000 to 600,000 distinct CDR3 sequences, approximately 29% recorded once. This TCR was sampled from a human donor who donated a stem cell graft to a child with aplastic anemia. The sequencing here drew on PBMCs from the stem cell graft donor, taken from the stem cell graft.

The CDR3 spells CASGLVLSGSFLGHDYNEQFF. CDR3 in DNA: TGTGCTAGTGGTTTGGTACTTAGCGGGAGTTTCCTTGGGCATGACTACAATGAGCAGTTCTTC. The rearrangement uses TRBV12-5 and TRBJ2-1; 9 nucleotides match TRBD2. CDR3 length: 21 amino acids. Per the germline V gene, CDR1 is LGHNT and CDR2 is FRNRAP. The J segment lost 3 bases and the V segment lost 0 bases, leaving 18 bases of the junction unmatched.